Described below is a single T cell receptor beta chain sequence and its context. What it binds is not known. This specimen comes from a study of blood T cells in healthy people across ages. General study results and limits: Researchers said unsorted PBMCs prevented a conclusive naive versus antigen-experienced comparison.

Germline V lookup: CDR1 SGHTA, CDR2 FQGNSA. The CDR3 is 15 amino acids. Trimming left V 3 bases short and J 4 bases short, with 14 bases between. The extraction recovered at least 5.5 micrograms of total RNA per sample. Primers used in a second PCR of roughly 7 to 11 cycles were a sample-barcoded 5' primer and a J-beta primer mix. Each of the samples gave a minimum of 3 million paired-end reads that contained CDR3. TCRdb processed the 5' RACE reads anew with MiXCR; each CDR3 protein has one entry. The top ten clones hold approximately 4% of a sample with 750,000 to 850,000 distinct CDR3 sequences, approximately 25% of them seen once. The sample also formed part of further work on T cells of mothers and their children.

The sample consisted of blood. The rearrangement uses TRBV7-2 and TRBJ2-3; maybe TRBD2 (5 bases). The sequence was obtained from a boy between 10 and 17 years old in good health. The CDR3 spells CASSFAGNLADTQYF. The DNA for the CDR3 is TGTGCCAGCAGCTTCGCCGGGAATCTTGCAGATACGCAGTATTTT.